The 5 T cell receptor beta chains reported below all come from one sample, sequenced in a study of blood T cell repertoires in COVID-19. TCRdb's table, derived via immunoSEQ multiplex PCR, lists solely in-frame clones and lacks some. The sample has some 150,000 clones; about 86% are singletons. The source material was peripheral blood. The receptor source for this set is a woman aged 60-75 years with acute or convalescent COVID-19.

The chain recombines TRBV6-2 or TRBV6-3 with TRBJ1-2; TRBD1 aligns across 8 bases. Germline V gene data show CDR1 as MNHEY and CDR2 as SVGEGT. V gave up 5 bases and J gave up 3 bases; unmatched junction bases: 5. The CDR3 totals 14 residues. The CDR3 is CASSPRGPDYGYTF. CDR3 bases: TGTGCCAGCAGTCCCAGGGGGCCGGACTATGGCTACACCTTC.

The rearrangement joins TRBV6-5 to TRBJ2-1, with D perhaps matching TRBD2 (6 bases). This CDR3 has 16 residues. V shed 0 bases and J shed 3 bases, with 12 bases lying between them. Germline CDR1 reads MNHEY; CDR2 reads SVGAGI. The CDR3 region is CASSYSREEYYNEQFF. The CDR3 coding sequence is TGTGCCAGCAGTTACTCGAGGGAGGAGTACTACAATGAGCAGTTCTTC.

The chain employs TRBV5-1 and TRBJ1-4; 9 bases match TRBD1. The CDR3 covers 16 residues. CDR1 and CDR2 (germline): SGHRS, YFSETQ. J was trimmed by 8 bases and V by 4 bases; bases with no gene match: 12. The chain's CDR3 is CASSGRQTGGSEKLFF. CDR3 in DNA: TGCGCCAGCAGCGGACGCCAGACAGGGGGAAGCGAAAAACTGTTTTTT.

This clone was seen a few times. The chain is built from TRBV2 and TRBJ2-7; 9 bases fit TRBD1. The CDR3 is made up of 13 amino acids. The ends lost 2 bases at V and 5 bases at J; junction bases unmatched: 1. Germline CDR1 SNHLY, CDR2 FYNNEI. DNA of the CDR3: TGTGCCAGCAGTGAACGGACAGGGGACGAGCAGTACTTC. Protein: CASSERTGDEQYF. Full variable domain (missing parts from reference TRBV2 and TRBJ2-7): EPEVTQTPSHQVTQMGQEVILRCVPISNHLYFYWYRQILGQKVEFLVSFYNNEISEKSEIFDDQFSVERPDGSNFTLKIRSTKLEDSAMYFCASSERTGDEQYFGPGTRLTVT.

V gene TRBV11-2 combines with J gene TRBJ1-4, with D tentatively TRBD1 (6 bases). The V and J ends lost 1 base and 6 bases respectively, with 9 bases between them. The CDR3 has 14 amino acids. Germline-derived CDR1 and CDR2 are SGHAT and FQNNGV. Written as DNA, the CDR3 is TGTGCCAGCAGCTTAGCCACAGGGTATGAAAAACTGTTTTTT. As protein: CASSLATGYEKLFF.